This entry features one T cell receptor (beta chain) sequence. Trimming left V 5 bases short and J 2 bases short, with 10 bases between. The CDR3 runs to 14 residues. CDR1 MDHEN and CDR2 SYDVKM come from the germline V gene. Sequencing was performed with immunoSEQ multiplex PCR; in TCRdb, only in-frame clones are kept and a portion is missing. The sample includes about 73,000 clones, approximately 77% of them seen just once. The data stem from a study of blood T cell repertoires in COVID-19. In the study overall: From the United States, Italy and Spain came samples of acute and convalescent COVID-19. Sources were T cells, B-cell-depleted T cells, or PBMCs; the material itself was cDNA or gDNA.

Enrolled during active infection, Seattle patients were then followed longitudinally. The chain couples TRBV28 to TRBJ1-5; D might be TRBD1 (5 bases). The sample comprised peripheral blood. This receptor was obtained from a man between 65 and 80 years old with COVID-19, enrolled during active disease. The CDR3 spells CASSTRAGNQPQHF. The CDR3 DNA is TGTGCCAGCAGTACCAGGGCAGGCAATCAGCCCCAGCATTTT.